The next 15 T cell receptor beta chains were all read from a single sample in a study of cytomegalovirus exposure and HLA in healthy donors (dated by TCRdb to 2016 to 2017). Library preparation was by the immunoSEQ multiplex PCR assay. For the multiplex PCR, a mixture combining 60 forward primers for TCR Vbeta segments and 13 reverse primers for TCR Jbeta segments was used. TCRdb mirrors the immuneACCESS table, restricted to in-frame sequences. Some clones are absent from its copies; in checked studies, under half trace to an unresolved V gene, and the reason for the others is unknown. For this sample there are 78,000 or so clones; approximately 66% appear just once. The ten largest make up roughly 4.4% of the sample. Material: PBMCs. The source of these receptors is a male donor in good health and CMV-seropositive.

This clone was observed a handful of times. For the CDR3, the DNA is TGTGCCAGCAGCCAAGATCGAAGCGGGACAGGGAGGTCCTACGAGCAGTACTTC. Its protein product is CASSQDRSGTGRSYEQYF. The chain is built from TRBV4-2 and TRBJ2-7, with 9 bases aligning to TRBD1. Germline CDR1 and CDR2: LGHNA and YNFKEQ. This CDR3 contains 18 residues. The V and J ends lost 0 bases and 1 base, in that order; junction bases with no gene match: 10.

This clone was seen a few times. The chain is built from TRBV4-3 and TRBJ2-1; 7 positions match TRBD2. The ends lost 0 bases at V and 8 bases at J; junction bases unmatched: 4. The CDR3 loop spans 14 amino acids. Germline loops: CDR1 LGHNA, CDR2 YSLEER. Here the CDR3 DNA reads TGCGCCAGCAGCCAAGAGCCCGCGGGGGATGAGCAGTTCTTC. This translates into CASSQEPAGDEQFF.

This clone was seen a single time. V is TRBV28 and J is TRBJ2-1; 8 bases fit TRBD2. Trimming cost V 4 bases and J 6 bases; bases outside gene matches: 11. The length of the CDR3 is 16 residues. CDR1 MDHEN and CDR2 SYDVKM come from the germline V gene. The CDR3, as DNA: TGTGCCAGCAGTTCCCTATCTAGCGGGTCATTCAATGAGCAGTTCTTC. The encoded protein is CASSSLSSGSFNEQFF.

V and J are TRBV5-6 and TRBJ1-2, with a weak D call TRBD1 (5 bases). Per germline, CDR1 SGHDT and CDR2 YYEEEE. Trimming shortened V by 4 bases and J by 6 bases, and 19 bases separated the two germline ends. This CDR3 has 15 amino acids. The CDR3 spells CASSQLSTEPDGYTF. CDR3 nucleotides: TGTGCCAGCAGCCAGTTATCGACAGAACCTGATGGCTACACCTTC.

With respect to this clone: The junction shows a germline mismatch at one end, possibly a read error. The genes are TRBV7-9 and TRBJ1-1; the D gene is possibly TRBD1 (5 bases). CDR1 is SEHNR, CDR2 FQNEAQ, per germline (reference sequence). The CDR3 is made up of 13 amino acids. CDR3 loop: CSSSISGRTEAFF. CDR3 nucleotides: TGTTCCAGCAGCATATCAGGGAGGACTGAAGCTTTCTTT.

V usage is TRBV2 and J usage is TRBJ1-1; tentative D call: TRBD1 (5 bases). Per the germline V gene, CDR1 is SNHLY and CDR2 is FYNNEI. V lost 6 bases, J lost 0 bases, and 8 bases lay in between. This CDR3 has 13 amino acids. The CDR3 region is CASSLRVNTEAFF. DNA of the CDR3: TGTGCCAGCAGCCTCAGGGTGAACACTGAAGCTTTCTTT.

The chain recombines TRBV25-1 with TRBJ1-5; tentatively, D is TRBD1 (6 bases). Germline assignment: CDR1 MGHDK and CDR2 SYGVNS. The CDR3 is made up of 14 amino acids. V lost 3 bases, J lost 6 bases, and 12 bases lay in between. The CDR3 DNA sequence: TGTGCCAGCAGTGACCCCGACAGGTCTCAGCCCCAGCATTTT. This gives the protein CASSDPDRSQPQHF.

This clone was seen a few times. The genes are TRBV28 and TRBJ2-7; D is perhaps TRBD2 (5 bases). CDR1 and CDR2 from the germline V gene are MDHEN and SYDVKM. The CDR3 loop spans 15 amino acids. The V gene lost 6 bases and the J gene lost 4 bases, with 19 bases spanning the gap. Here the CDR3 DNA reads TGTGCCAGCAGCGTCCTACTAGTAACGGGATACGAGCAGTACTTC. Translation gives CASSVLLVTGYEQYF.

The sample holds one count of this clone. The chain recombines TRBV7-8 with TRBJ1-2; the D gene is possibly TRBD1 (6 bases). This CDR3 contains 17 residues. The germline V gene has CDR1 SGHVS and CDR2 FQNEAQ. V was clipped by 5 bases and J by 7 bases, with 26 bases between them. The CDR3 sequence: CASSLVGGASFDLGYTF. In DNA form, the CDR3 reads TGTGCCAGCAGCCTTGTCGGGGGGGCTTCTTTCGACCTTGGCTACACCTTC.

The chain links TRBV6-5 to TRBJ1-5; the match to TRBD1 covers 7 bases. V shed 0 bases and J 4 bases; nucleotides not matched to a gene: 6. This CDR3 is 16 amino acids long. CDR1 MNHEY and CDR2 SVGAGI come from the germline V gene. CDR3 region: CASSYSTGTENQPQHF. The CDR3 coding sequence is TGTGCCAGCAGTTACTCCACCGGGACAGAAAATCAGCCCCAGCATTTT.

CDR3 region: CASSLADREQFF. For the CDR3, the DNA is TGTGCCAGCAGTCTAGCGGACCGAGAGCAGTTCTTC. The V call is TRBV7-2, the J call TRBJ2-1, with 7 bases that match TRBD2. CDR1 is SGHTA and CDR2 is FQGNSA in the germline V gene. The CDR3 is made up of 12 amino acids. Trimming at V came to 6 bases and at J to 10 bases, leaving 6 bases not matched to a gene.

The J gene is TRBJ2-1, the V gene TRBV7-2, with D perhaps matching TRBD1 (5 bases). The germline V gene encodes CDR1 SGHTA and CDR2 FQGNSA. The CDR3 contains 15 residues. Trimming removed 2 bases at V and 2 bases at J, with 10 bases between. The CDR3 bases are TGTGCCAGCAGCTTATCCGCAGGGCCCTACAATGAGCAGTTCTTC. This sequence encodes CASSLSAGPYNEQFF.

The chain recombines TRBV7-3 with TRBJ1-2; TRBD1 might be the D (5 bases). This CDR3 contains 13 residues. CDR1 and CDR2 (germline): SGHTA, FQGTGA. Trimming removed 0 bases at V and 6 bases at J, with 8 bases between. CDR3 loop: CASSLTQGNGYTF. CDR3 in DNA: TGTGCCAGCAGCTTAACGCAGGGAAATGGCTACACCTTC.

This clone has a single count. V and J are TRBV5-6 and TRBJ2-6; tentatively, D is TRBD1 (6 bases). This CDR3 spans 16 amino acids. From germline, CDR1 is SGHDT and CDR2 YYEEEE. V lost 4 bases to trimming and J lost 1 base, with 12 bases between them. The CDR3 sequence: CASSPGEMSGANVLTF. CDR3 nucleotide sequence: TGTGCCAGCAGCCCAGGGGAGATGTCTGGGGCCAACGTCCTGACTTTC.

The chain is built from TRBV6-6 and TRBJ1-3; 7 positions match TRBD1. The CDR3 loop spans 14 amino acids. Trimming removed 0 bases from V and 6 bases from J; junction bases left unmatched: 2. In germline, CDR1 is MNHNY, CDR2 SVGAGI (reference sequence). CDR3 protein: CASSYSEGANTIYF. The CDR3 nucleotides read TGTGCCAGCAGTTACTCGGAGGGGGCAAACACCATATATTTT.